Described below is a single TCR beta chain sequence and its context. Its specificity is not known. This CDR3 region has 14 residues. Trimming pared 2 bases from V and 0 bases from J, leaving 5 bases between. Germline CDR1 reads SGHNT; CDR2 reads YENEEA. The sample comes from a study of cytomegalovirus exposure and HLA in healthy donors. Study results and limitations: Testing in vitro showed a few CMV-associated chains specific for CMV antigens. Several of the most significant clusters were apparently associated with common viral pathogens in a later analysis. Researchers left out some V segments, among them TRBV6-2 and TRBV6-3, as indistinguishable.

Each donor's status was that of a healthy bone marrow donor. PCR involved 60 Vbeta and 13 Jbeta primers. The table came from immunoSEQ multiplex PCR; TCRdb's copy has only in-frame clones and leaves some out. The sample carries about 140,000 clones, more than 60% recorded once. This rearrangement joins TRBV11-3 to TRBJ1-3; D ambiguous. Sequenced input: PBMCs. The receptor was derived from a man aged 30-40 years in good health and CMV-seropositive. CDR3 DNA: TGTGCCAGCAGCTTATACAGCTCTGGAAACACCATATATTTT. Translation gives CASSLYSSGNTIYF.